The next 17 T cell receptor beta chains were all read from a single sample in a study of blood T cells in healthy people across ages. Next came a second PCR, run for 7 to 11 cycles, which used a sample-barcoded 5' primer along with a J-beta primer mix. TCRdb re-called the 5' RACE reads with MiXCR, one entry per CDR3 protein. Seen here are about 770,000 distinct CDR3 sequences, under 45% observed once, and the top ten hold nearly 20%. Sample: blood. The source of these receptors is a man in his fifties or sixties in good health.

The V call is TRBV6-1, the J call TRBJ1-5; D may be TRBD1 (5 bases). The CDR3 length is 15 residues. The V end was cut by 3 bases, the J end by 7 bases, with 16 bases between. Germline loops: CDR1 MNHNS, CDR2 SASEGT. The CDR3 spells CASSDGGRGRQPQHF. In DNA, the CDR3 is TGTGCCAGCAGTGATGGGGGGAGGGGCAGGCAGCCCCAGCATTTT.

This clonotype was detected a few times. This rearrangement joins TRBV11-2 to TRBJ2-7; TRBD2 matches at 7 bases. The germline CDR1 and CDR2 sequences are SGHAT and FQNNGV. With V trimmed by 5 bases and J by 2 bases, 12 bases remained unmatched. CDR3 length: 16 residues. The CDR3 reads CASSRLGGSRTYEQYF. The CDR3 DNA reads as TGTGCCAGCAGCCGATTGGGGGGGTCAAGAACCTACGAGCAGTACTTC.

This clonotype has just a few counts. This chain links TRBV29-1 with TRBJ2-3; 8 bases match TRBD2. From germline, CDR1 is SQVTM and CDR2 ANQGSEA. J was trimmed by 2 bases and V by 6 bases; bases with no gene match: 7. The CDR3 runs to 14 residues. CDR3 protein: CSVVERGLTDTQYF. The CDR3 nucleotides are TGCAGCGTGGTTGAGCGGGGGCTCACAGATACGCAGTATTTT.

This chain links TRBV20-1 with TRBJ1-2; D is undetermined. The CDR3 covers 13 residues. Trimming cost V 6 bases and J 3 bases, with 14 bases left between them. Germline loops: CDR1 DFQATT, CDR2 SNEGSKA (reference sequence). The CDR3 loop is CSALPPGHYGYTF. CDR3 in DNA: TGCAGTGCCCTCCCCCCCGGACACTATGGCTACACCTTC.

The chain uses TRBV20-1 and TRBJ2-5; the D is unclear. CDR1 is DFQATT, CDR2 SNEGSKA, per germline (reference sequence). Trimming pared 6 bases from V and 13 bases from J, leaving 9 bases between. The CDR3 is 8 amino acids. The CDR3 protein is CSASLLYF. For the CDR3, the DNA is TGCAGTGCCTCGCTTTTGTACTTC.

This chain joins TRBV5-1 and TRBJ2-6; no reliable D call. The CDR3 is made up of 18 amino acids. The V end lost 0 bases, the J end lost 4 bases, and 17 bases lay between the germline ends. CDR1 and CDR2 (germline): SGHRS, YFSETQ. The CDR3 sequence is CASSLEAQFSSGANVLTF. DNA of the CDR3: TGCGCCAGCAGCTTGGAAGCGCAGTTTTCTTCCGGGGCCAACGTCCTGACTTTC.

The chain carries TRBV14 and TRBJ2-6; D gene unclear. The V gene lost 5 bases and the J gene lost 0 bases, with 8 bases spanning the gap. Germline CDR1 and CDR2: SGHDN and FVKESK. CDR3 length equals 15 residues. The CDR3 loop reads CASSGVFSGANVLTF. CDR3 nucleotide sequence: TGTGCCAGCAGCGGCGTCTTCTCTGGGGCCAACGTCCTGACTTTC.

This clonotype appeared once. This chain links TRBV6-1 with TRBJ1-1; a possible D gene is TRBD1 (6 bases). The CDR3 runs 12 residues. Looked up from germline, CDR1 is MNHNS and CDR2 is SASEGT. The V gene lost 6 bases and the J gene lost 7 bases, with 12 bases spanning the gap. CDR3: CASSKGGVEAFF. In nucleotides, the CDR3 is TGTGCCAGCAGCAAGGGGGGGGTTGAAGCTTTCTTT.

The chain links TRBV12-3 or TRBV12-4 to TRBJ1-2, with TRBD1 matching over 7 bases. This CDR3 contains 14 residues. J gave up 6 bases and V 3 bases, and 7 bases lay outside the gene matches. CDR3 region: CASSFRQGLNGYTF. DNA for the CDR3: TGTGCCAGCAGTTTTCGACAGGGTTTAAATGGCTACACCTTC.

The genes are TRBV2 and TRBJ1-2; D perhaps matches TRBD1 (5 bases). The V and J ends lost 4 bases and 1 base respectively, with 10 bases between them. Germline CDR1 and CDR2: SNHLY and FYNNEI. This CDR3 is 14 amino acids long. The DNA for the CDR3 is TGTGCCAGCAGTGCCAGGGCTTTTAACTATGGCTACACCTTC. Translation gives CASSARAFNYGYTF.

Only a few counts were recorded for this clonotype. The gene calls are TRBV6-2 or TRBV6-3 and TRBJ1-5; TRBD1 matches at 10 bases. V was pared by 5 bases and J by 3 bases, with 7 bases of the junction left unmatched. The CDR3 extends over 16 amino acids. From germline, CDR1 is MNHEY and CDR2 SVGEGT. CDR3 in amino acids: CASSTGTGATNQPQHF. The CDR3 coding sequence is TGTGCCAGCAGTACCGGGACAGGGGCGACCAATCAGCCCCAGCATTTT.

The chain is built from TRBV4-3 and TRBJ2-1, with TRBD2 as a possible D gene (7 bases). V lost 5 bases and J lost 3, with 23 bases in between. Germline CDR1 reads LGHNA; CDR2 reads YSLEER. CDR3 size: 18 residues. The CDR3 protein is CASSKGVSRGPYYNEQFF. The DNA of the CDR3 is TGCGCCAGCAGCAAAGGAGTCTCGCGGGGGCCCTACTACAATGAGCAGTTCTTC.

This chain connects TRBV6-2 or TRBV6-3 to TRBJ2-1; 7 nucleotides line up with TRBD2. Germline trimming cut 6 bases from V and 6 bases from J; bases unmatched to any gene: 8. The CDR3 runs 14 residues. The germline gives CDR1 MNHEY, CDR2 SVGEGT. The CDR3 loop reads CASSLGGTPNEQFF. CDR3 sequence (DNA): TGTGCCAGCAGCCTGGGGGGGACCCCCAATGAGCAGTTCTTC.

The chain uses TRBV2 and TRBJ2-5; TRBD1 matches at 7 bases. The germline CDR1 and CDR2 sequences are SNHLY and FYNNEI. V dropped 10 bases and J dropped 2; count of bases not matched to a gene: 4. The CDR3 is made up of 12 amino acids. DNA for the CDR3: TGTGCCACCCCGACAGGGCAAGAGACCCAGTACTTC. As protein: CATPTGQETQYF.

This CDR3 reads CASSDLRGVGKNIQYF. The CDR3 coding sequence is TGTGCCAGCAGCGACCTCCGGGGAGTAGGCAAAAACATTCAGTACTTC. The chain combines TRBV9 with TRBJ2-4; TRBD2 is a possible D gene (5 bases). The germline V gene encodes CDR1 SGDLS and CDR2 YYNGEE. The CDR3 runs 16 residues. V shed 3 bases and J shed 3 bases, with 16 bases lying between them.

This clonotype has just one count. The chain combines TRBV7-2 with TRBJ2-1; D is undetermined. The V gene lost 6 bases and the J gene lost 4 bases, with 19 bases spanning the gap. CDR1 SGHTA and CDR2 FQGNSA come from the germline V gene. The length of the CDR3 is 16 residues. The chain's CDR3 is CASRHLGSPRYNEQFF. Here the CDR3 DNA reads TGTGCCAGCAGGCATTTAGGTAGCCCGAGGTACAATGAGCAGTTCTTC.

The chain links TRBV6-5 to TRBJ2-7; the match to TRBD1 covers 7 bases. This CDR3 region has 13 residues. V shed 6 bases and J 4 bases; nucleotides not matched to a gene: 6. Germline loops: CDR1 MNHEY, CDR2 SVGAGI. The CDR3 region has the DNA TGTGCCAGCAGAAGACACAGGGGTTACGAGCAGTACTTC. Protein sequence: CASRRHRGYEQYF.